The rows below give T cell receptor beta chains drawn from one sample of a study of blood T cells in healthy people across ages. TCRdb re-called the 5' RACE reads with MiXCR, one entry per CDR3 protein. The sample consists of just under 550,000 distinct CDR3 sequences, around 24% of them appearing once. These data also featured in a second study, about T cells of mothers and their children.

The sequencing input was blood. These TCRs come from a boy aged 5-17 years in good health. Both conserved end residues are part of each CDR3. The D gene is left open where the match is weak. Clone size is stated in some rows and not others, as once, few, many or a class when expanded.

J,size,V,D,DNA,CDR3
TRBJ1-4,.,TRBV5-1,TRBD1,TGCGCCAGCAGCGTTGGCGACGGACAGGGCTATGAAAAACTGTTTTTT,CASSVGDGQGYEKLFF
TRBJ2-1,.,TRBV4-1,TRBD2,TGCGCCAGCAGCCTGGAAGGGCTAGCGGGGTTCTCCTACAATGAGCAGTTCTTC,CASSLEGLAGFSYNEQFF
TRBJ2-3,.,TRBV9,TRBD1,TGTGCCAGCAGCGGGAAGACAGGGTCAGATACGCAGTATTTT,CASSGKTGSDTQYF
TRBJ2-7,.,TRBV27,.,TGTGCCAGCAGTTCACCCATCTCCTACGAGCAGTACTTC,CASSSPISYEQYF
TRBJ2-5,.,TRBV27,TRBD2,TGTGCCAGCAGTTTCTCATCCCGCAGTCTAGCGGGAATCGGAGGGGAGACCCAGTACTTC,CASSFSSRSLAGIGGETQYF
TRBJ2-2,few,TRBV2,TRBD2,TGTGCCAGCAGTGAAGAAACTAGCGGGAGGGCCCCCAGCGGGGAGCTGTTTTTT,CASSEETSGRAPSGELFF
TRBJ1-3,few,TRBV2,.,TGTGCCAGCAGTAAGACAGCCCACAGCGCTGGAAACACCATATATTTT,CASSKTAHSAGNTIYF
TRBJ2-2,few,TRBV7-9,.,TGTGCCAGCAGCCCCCCGGTGAACACCGGGGAGCTGTTTTTT,CASSPPVNTGELFF
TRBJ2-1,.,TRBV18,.,TGTGCCAGCTCACCAACCGGGACAACCTACAATGAGCAGTTCTTC,CASSPTGTTYNEQFF
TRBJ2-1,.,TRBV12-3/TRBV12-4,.,TGTGCCAGCAGTTTATTGGGAGGCGCCTACAATGAGCAGTTCTTC,CASSLLGGAYNEQFF
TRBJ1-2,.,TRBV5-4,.,TGTGCCAGCAGCTTGGACAGGAGTAACGGCTATGGCTACACCTTC,CASSLDRSNGYGYTF
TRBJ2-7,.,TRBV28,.,TGTGCCAGCACTGTCGGCGGGGACTCCTACGAGCAGTACTTC,CASTVGGDSYEQYF
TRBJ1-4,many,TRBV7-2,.,TGTGCCAGCAGCTTAAAGGTGGCAGGGAATGGTGAAAAACTGTTTTTT,CASSLKVAGNGEKLFF
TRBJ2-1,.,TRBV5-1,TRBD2,TGCGCCAGCAGCTCTGGTTTGTCAGTCGTAGCGGGGGCTGAGCAGTTCTTC,CASSSGLSVVAGAEQFF
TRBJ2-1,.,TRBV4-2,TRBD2,TGTGCCAGCAGCCAAGAACTAGCGGGAGGGGGCGAGCAGTTCTTC,CASSQELAGGGEQFF
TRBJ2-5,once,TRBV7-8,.,TGTGCCAGCAGCTTAGTAGCGGTAACCCAAGAGACCCAGTACTTC,CASSLVAVTQETQYF
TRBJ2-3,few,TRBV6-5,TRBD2,TGTGCCAGCAGTTCCGGACTAGCGGGGTTCACAGATACGCAGTATTTT,CASSSGLAGFTDTQYF
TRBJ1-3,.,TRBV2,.,TGTGCCAGCAGTGAGTTACTCGACGGAACCTCTGGAAACACCATATATTTT,CASSELLDGTSGNTIYF
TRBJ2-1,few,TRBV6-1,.,TGTGCCAGCGGGAGCGACTACTACAATGAGCAGTTCTTC,CASGSDYYNEQFF
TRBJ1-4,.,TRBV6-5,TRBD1,TGTGCCAGCAGTTACACCGGGACAGGGGTGAACAAGCTGTTTTTT,CASSYTGTGVNKLFF
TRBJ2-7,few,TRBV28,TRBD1,TGTGCCAGCAGTAAAGGGGGCGAATCCTACGAGCAGTACTTC,CASSKGGESYEQYF
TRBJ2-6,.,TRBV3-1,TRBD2,TGTGCCAGCAGCCAAGAGAGACTAGCGGGCAACTCTGGGGCCAACGTCCTGACTTTC,CASSQERLAGNSGANVLTF